The 24 T cell receptor beta chains reported below all come from one sample, sequenced in a study of shared clonotypes between healthy human individuals. The protocol was immunoSEQ multiplex PCR, while the TCRdb copy is restricted to in-frame clones and leaves out a portion. The sample holds about 1.5 million clones; around 97% are singletons and the top ten take roughly 1.2%. Sequenced input: naive CD4+ T cells sorted from blood. Specified subset: CD45RA+ positively selected. Receptor source: a man younger than 45 in good health.

V usage is TRBV7-2 and J usage is TRBJ2-7; tentatively, D is TRBD1 (5 bases). The V and J ends lost 1 base and 7 bases respectively, with 17 bases between them. The germline CDR1 and CDR2 sequences are SGHTA and FQGNSA. This CDR3 is built from 15 residues. This CDR3 reads CASSLVAQGAGEQYF. Here the CDR3 DNA reads TGTGCCAGCAGCTTAGTTGCGCAGGGTGCAGGAGAGCAGTACTTC.

This chain uses TRBV10-3 with TRBJ2-1, with 9 bases fitting TRBD2. CDR1 and CDR2 (germline): ENHRY, SYGVKD. There are 14 residues in the CDR3. V was pared by 3 bases and J by 9 bases, with 6 bases of the junction left unmatched. Here the CDR3 DNA reads TGTGCCATCAGTGAAGCGGGAGGAGCTGGTGAGCAGTTCTTC. Translating it yields CAISEAGGAGEQFF.

This chain uses TRBV19 with TRBJ2-1, with 11 bases lining up with TRBD2. J gave up 0 bases and V 2 bases, and 3 bases lay outside the gene matches. Per germline, CDR1 LNHDA and CDR2 SQIVND (reference sequence). The CDR3 sequence is 17 residues long. CDR3: CASSIRLAGGSYNEQFF. CDR3 DNA: TGTGCCAGTAGTATAAGGCTAGCGGGAGGCTCCTACAATGAGCAGTTCTTC.

The chain has TRBV7-9 and TRBJ1-5; tentatively, D is TRBD1 (5 bases). The V gene's germline CDR1 is SEHNR and CDR2 FQNEAQ (reference sequence). The CDR3 consists of 16 residues. The V end was cut by 0 bases, the J end by 2 bases, with 11 bases between. The CDR3 DNA follows: TGTGCCAGCAGCTTAGCAAGGGGTGTCGGCAATCAGCCCCAGCATTTT. Amino acid sequence: CASSLARGVGNQPQHF.

A single count supports this clone. For the CDR3, the DNA is TGCAGCGTTGAAACGGGACTAGCCAATCTTGGGCCAGAGACCCAGTACTTC. This gives the protein CSVETGLANLGPETQYF. This sequence joins TRBV29-1 and TRBJ2-5, with TRBD2 matching 9 bases. Germline values: CDR1 SQVTM, CDR2 ANQGSEA. Trimming cost V 2 bases and J 4 bases; bases outside gene matches: 14. There are 17 residues in the CDR3.

A word on this clone: Other DNA sequences in this specimen translate into the identical CDR3. This chain links TRBV2 with TRBJ1-2; D is unclear. Germline assignment: CDR1 SNHLY and CDR2 FYNNEI. Trimming stripped 1 base from V and 1 base from J, with 4 bases between. CDR3 length: 13 residues. The CDR3 bases are TGTGCCAGCAGTGAAGGACATAACTATGGCTACACCTTC. Its translation is CASSEGHNYGYTF.

The chain carries TRBV5-4 and TRBJ2-7, with TRBD1 matching 10 bases. V lost 4 bases, J lost 2 bases, and 12 bases stayed unmatched. Germline loops: CDR1 SGHNT, CDR2 YYREEE (reference sequence). The CDR3 has 17 residues. CDR3 sequence: CASSPGTGATVPYEQYF. In nucleotides, the CDR3 is TGTGCCAGCAGCCCCGGGACAGGGGCCACGGTTCCCTACGAGCAGTACTTC.

J is TRBJ2-1 and V is TRBV5-1; the D gene could be TRBD1 or TRBD2 (5 bases each). The CDR3 has 14 amino acids. V shed 0 bases and J shed 8 bases, with 12 bases lying between them. Germline V gene sequence: CDR1 SGHRS, CDR2 YFSETQ. The CDR3 sequence: CASSLVAGTDEQFF. Here the CDR3 DNA reads TGCGCCAGCAGCTTGGTAGCAGGGACCGATGAGCAGTTCTTC.

The rearrangement uses TRBV4-3 and TRBJ2-7, with a weak D call TRBD2 (5 bases). Trimming shortened V by 3 bases and J by 2 bases, and 17 bases separated the two germline ends. The CDR3 is 16 residues long. Germline CDR1 is LGHNA and CDR2 is YSLEER. CDR3 in amino acids: CASSHKTTGGAYEQYF. As DNA, the CDR3 is TGCGCCAGCAGCCATAAAACGACTGGAGGAGCCTACGAGCAGTACTTC.

A word on this clone: Distinct nucleotide sequences in the sample also encode this CDR3. The chain couples TRBV11-2 to TRBJ2-7, with 9 bases identical to TRBD2. Germline-derived CDR1 and CDR2 are SGHAT and FQNNGV. V shed 1 base and J 2 bases; nucleotides not matched to a gene: 3. This CDR3 comprises 15 residues. DNA for the CDR3: TGTGCCAGCAGCTTAGGGCTAGCGGGGACCTACGAGCAGTACTTC. Its protein is CASSLGLAGTYEQYF.

V and J are TRBV4-2 and TRBJ2-2, with a possible D match to TRBD2 (6 bases). Germline values: CDR1 LGHNA, CDR2 YNFKEQ. The CDR3 totals 17 residues. Trimming stripped 4 bases from V and 5 bases from J, with 20 bases between. Written as DNA, the CDR3 is TGTGCCAGCAGCCGCCTAACGGGAGATCTGGGGACCGGGGAGCTGTTTTTT. Its translation is CASSRLTGDLGTGELFF.

CDR3 sequence: CASSPPTRSTDTQYF. The CDR3 nucleotides are TGTGCCAGCAGCCCGCCAACTAGAAGCACAGATACGCAGTATTTT. The chain links TRBV5-4 to TRBJ2-3; weak D call: TRBD2 (5 bases). Per the germline V gene, CDR1 is SGHNT and CDR2 is YYREEE (reference sequence). The CDR3 has 15 residues. Deletions cut 4 bases from V and 0 bases from J, with 12 bases between.

The chain has TRBV7-3 and TRBJ2-3; 12 positions agree with TRBD2. The CDR3 is 18 amino acids. The V segment lost 3 bases and the J segment 1 base; nucleotides outside the gene matches: 8. Germline CDR1 reads SGHTA; CDR2 reads FQGTGA. In nucleotides, the CDR3 is TGTGCCAGCAGCTTTGGTCTAGCGGGAGGGCCCGGCACAGATACGCAGTATTTT. This translates into CASSFGLAGGPGTDTQYF.

The V gene is TRBV10-2, the J gene TRBJ2-2; 10 bases agree with TRBD2. The junction had 15 bases not matched to a gene; V was cut back by 6 bases and J by 5 bases. There are 18 residues in the CDR3. Germline V gives CDR1 WSHSY, CDR2 SAAADI. CDR3 in amino acids: CASSRVGSGGYGTGELFF. The CDR3 DNA reads TGCGCCAGCAGCCGCGTTGGTAGCGGGGGGTATGGGACCGGGGAGCTGTTTTTT.

The genes are TRBV5-8 and TRBJ2-7; D might be TRBD2 (6 bases). Trimming removed 2 bases from V and 3 bases from J, with 12 bases in between. CDR3 length equals 14 residues. CDR1 is SGHTS, CDR2 YDEGEE, per germline. As DNA, the CDR3 is TGTGCCAGCAGCTTCCCGGGGGTTAACTACGAGCAGTACTTC. Its protein product is CASSFPGVNYEQYF.

V and J are TRBV5-4 and TRBJ2-7; a weak D match, TRBD1 (6 bases). The germline CDR1 and CDR2 sequences are SGHNT and YYREEE (reference sequence). Trimming cost V 0 bases and J 3 bases, with 13 bases left between them. The CDR3 totals 15 residues. Here the CDR3 reads CASSLAPGQNYEQYF. CDR3 in DNA: TGTGCCAGCAGCTTGGCGCCTGGACAGAACTACGAGCAGTACTTC.

V is TRBV5-6 and J is TRBJ2-1; TRBD1 aligns across 8 bases. Per germline, CDR1 SGHDT and CDR2 YYEEEE. There are 15 residues in the CDR3. V trimming: 0 bases; J trimming: 6 bases; junction bases outside the gene matches: 5. CDR3 sequence: CASSLVRGRFNEQFF. In DNA, the CDR3 is TGTGCCAGCAGCTTGGTCAGGGGGCGGTTCAATGAGCAGTTCTTC.

This rearrangement joins TRBV14 to TRBJ2-1; D remains unclear. In germline, CDR1 is SGHDN, CDR2 FVKESK. The V and J ends lost 2 bases and 0 bases respectively, with 17 bases between them. The CDR3 covers 18 residues. CDR3 region: CASSQRRLGDRSYNEQFF. The CDR3 DNA reads as TGTGCCAGCAGCCAAAGGCGTCTTGGCGACCGCTCCTACAATGAGCAGTTCTTC.

This chain joins TRBV9 and TRBJ2-7; the D gene is possibly TRBD1 (6 bases). V gave up 1 base and J gave up 6 bases, with 11 bases separating them. CDR1 and CDR2 (germline): SGDLS, YYNGEE. CDR3 length equals 13 residues. In DNA, the CDR3 is TGTGCCAGCAGCGTATTAGAAGGGGGCGAGCAGTACTTC. Amino acid sequence: CASSVLEGGEQYF.

About this clone: Sequence at one end of the junction differs from germline and may be a read error. V is TRBV7-7 and J is TRBJ2-2; TRBD2 aligns across 7 bases. Germline CDR1 SSHAT, CDR2 FNYEAQ (reference sequence). The CDR3 totals 15 residues. The CDR3 DNA reads TGTGCTAGCAGCTCGGGAGGCCGGAACACCGGGGAGCTGTTTTTT. This encodes CASSSGGRNTGELFF.

The V gene is TRBV7-8, the J gene TRBJ1-2, with D possibly being TRBD1 (5 bases). Germline values: CDR1 SGHVS, CDR2 FQNEAQ. Trimming cost V 0 bases and J 1 base, with 12 bases left between them. The CDR3 spans 16 residues. CDR3 bases: TGTGCCAGCAGCTTAGCTTCACCCCAGGGTAACTATGGCTACACCTTC. This encodes CASSLASPQGNYGYTF. The entire variable domain, with the rest obtained from reference TRBV7-8 and TRBJ1-2, is as follows: GAGVSQSPRYKVAKRGQDVALRCDPISGHVSLFWYQQALGQGPEFLTYFQNEAQLDKSGLPSDRFFAERPEGSVSTLKIQRTQQEDSAVYLCASSLASPQGNYGYTFGSGTRLTVV.

V is TRBV10-2 and J is TRBJ2-2; 8 bases line up with TRBD2. Trimming took 4 bases from V and 5 from J; bases not matched to a gene: 9. Germline CDR1 reads WSHSY; CDR2 reads SAAADI. The CDR3 is made up of 16 amino acids. The CDR3 protein is CASSVKRTSPTGELFF. Written as DNA, the CDR3 is TGCGCCAGCAGTGTGAAAAGGACTAGCCCAACCGGGGAGCTGTTTTTT.

The gene calls are TRBV6-6 and TRBJ2-2; D is perhaps TRBD2 (5 bases). The CDR3 spans 14 residues. Germline-derived CDR1 and CDR2 are MNHNY and SVGAGI (reference sequence). Trimming shortened V by 3 bases and J by 6 bases, and 11 bases separated the two germline ends. CDR3 nucleotide sequence: TGTGCCAGCAGTTATGGAGGCGCTTCCGGGGAGCTGTTTTTT. It specifies CASSYGGASGELFF.

The CDR3 DNA sequence: TGCGCCAGCAGCTTGGGGGCGACAGGACAGGCGGCTGGCTACACCTTC. Translated, it gives CASSLGATGQAAGYTF. The chain couples TRBV5-1 to TRBJ1-2; 7 bases fit TRBD1. This CDR3 comprises 16 residues. The germline gives CDR1 SGHRS, CDR2 YFSETQ. V lost 0 bases, J lost 7 bases, and 12 bases stayed unmatched.